This TCR beta chain was profiled in a study of blood T cell repertoires in COVID-19. The protocol was immunoSEQ multiplex PCR, while the TCRdb copy is restricted to in-frame clones and leaves out a portion. The data show about half a million clones, about 85% seen once. Trimming took off 5 bases at V and 4 bases at J, with 9 bases between the two ends. Per the germline V gene, CDR1 is SGHAT and CDR2 is FQNNGV. The CDR3 covers 14 residues. The sample comprised PBMCs or T cells enriched from blood (not recorded which). This receptor was taken from a woman aged 60-75 years who had recovered from COVID-19. This chain links TRBV11-2 with TRBJ1-6; D unclear. The CDR3: CASSPGLYNSPLHF. The CDR3 DNA sequence: TGTGCCAGCAGCCCGGGATTGTATAATTCACCCCTCCACTTT.